The 16 T cell receptor beta chains below all came from one sample that was sequenced in a study of vaccination and CD4 T cells after COVID-19. Sample treatment: approximately 11-day PBMC culture with coronavirus spike peptide pools or control peptides (ViraFEST assay). CD4+ T cells of the unexposed donor were collected before the COVID-19 pandemic (2011-2018). No cognate antigen is known for these TCRs. Researchers used the Oncomine TCR Beta short-read assay to sequence DNA from cultured CD4+ T cells. Cultured CD4+ T cells were the source of extracted genomic DNA. One entry per CDR3 protein results from TCRdb running MiXCR on the PCR reads. This table holds 9,500 to 14,000 distinct CDR3 sequences, less than 40% found once. Sequenced input: CD4+ T cells from blood, cultured in vitro. These TCRs come from a human donor in good health.

This chain connects TRBV20-1 to TRBJ2-1; 8 nucleotides agree with TRBD1. The germline V gene encodes CDR1 DFQATT and CDR2 SNEGSKA (reference sequence). Trimming removed 6 bases from V and 6 bases from J; junction bases left unmatched: 10. This CDR3 is 14 amino acids long. The CDR3 reads CSAKVTGGFNEQFF. The CDR3 DNA sequence: TGCAGTGCCAAGGTCACAGGGGGGTTCAATGAGCAGTTCTTC.

This clonotype was detected only a few times. Because the CDR3's place on the DNA is in doubt, the DNA is left out and the CDR3 is given as listed by TCRdb. The chain combines TRBV27 with TRBJ2-1; the table gives TRBD1 as D, unverified against the DNA. Germline V lookup: CDR1 MNHEY, CDR2 SMNVEV (reference sequence). The CDR3 is 16 amino acids long, termini counted. This chain's CDR3 is CASRDPAARAYNEQFF.

This chain uses TRBV10-3 with TRBJ1-1, with no clear D. The CDR3 loop spans 12 amino acids. Germline V CDR1 and CDR2: ENHRY, SYGVKD. The V end lost 4 bases, the J end lost 10 bases, and 13 bases lay between the germline ends. The CDR3 region is CAISVDNILAFF. The CDR3 DNA reads TGTGCCATCAGTGTTGACAACATTTTAGCTTTCTTT.

In nucleotides, the CDR3 is TGTGCCAGCACCTCCCTGGGACAGCAAGAGACCCAGTACTTC. Its protein is CASTSLGQQETQYF. This rearrangement joins TRBV6-1 to TRBJ2-5; 7 bases agree with TRBD1. V shed 7 bases and J 2 bases; nucleotides not matched to a gene: 7. Germline CDR1 reads MNHNS; CDR2 reads SASEGT. The CDR3 loop spans 14 amino acids.

A word on this clonotype: This could be a read error, since a much larger clone is one nucleotide away. The chain couples TRBV10-3 to TRBJ2-7; D is uncertain. This CDR3 has 12 amino acids. Per the germline V gene, CDR1 is ENHRY and CDR2 is SYGVKD. V was pared by 3 bases and J by 1 base, with 4 bases between. CDR3 nucleotides: TGTGCCATCAGTGACAGTTCCTACGAGCAGTACTTC. It encodes CAISDSSYEQYF.

This clonotype came up a few times. In DNA, the CDR3 is TGTGCCAGCAGCTTTACTTCCGGTGGGAATCGGCGCCACGAGCAGTACTTC. Its translation is CASSFTSGGNRRHEQYF. The chain uses TRBV7-9 and TRBJ2-7, with D hard to call. This CDR3 comprises 17 residues. The germline gives CDR1 SEHNR, CDR2 FQNEAQ (reference sequence). The V and J ends lost 3 bases and 5 bases respectively, with 23 bases between them.

This clonotype was counted a few times. The chain recombines TRBV28 with TRBJ1-2; D not resolved. V was shortened by 5 bases and J by 0 bases, with 10 bases between the two germline ends. The CDR3 spans 14 residues. The germline CDR1 and CDR2 sequences are MDHEN and SYDVKM. CDR3 bases: TGTGCCAGCAGTCCCGGAGGGCCTAACTATGGCTACACCTTC. Protein sequence: CASSPGGPNYGYTF.

The chain couples TRBV27 to TRBJ1-5; D is uncertain. This CDR3 contains 12 residues. V shed 3 bases and J shed 8 bases, with 8 bases lying between them. Germline loops: CDR1 MNHEY, CDR2 SMNVEV (reference sequence). The CDR3 DNA sequence: TGTGCCAGCAGTTTCACCGGGAAGCCCCAGCATTTT. Its protein product is CASSFTGKPQHF.

V and J are TRBV20-1 and TRBJ1-6; D remains unclear. Deletions cut 4 bases from V and 4 bases from J, with 8 bases between. CDR3 length: 13 amino acids. Per the germline V gene, CDR1 is DFQATT and CDR2 is SNEGSKA (reference sequence). In nucleotides, the CDR3 is TGCAGTGCTACCCCCGATTATAATTCACCCCTCCACTTT. Its translation: CSATPDYNSPLHF.

A few counts support this clonotype. This rearrangement joins TRBV6-2 or TRBV6-3 to TRBJ2-2, with 12 bases aligning to TRBD2. This CDR3 contains 15 residues. The germline V gene has CDR1 MNHEY and CDR2 SVGEGT. V lost 9 bases, J lost 0 bases, and 2 bases stayed unmatched. The CDR3 DNA reads as TGTGCCAGTCGGACTAGCGGGACGAACACCGGGGAGCTGTTTTTT. This encodes CASRTSGTNTGELFF.

The chain combines TRBV6-5 with TRBJ2-1, with D perhaps TRBD1 (6 bases). The CDR3 sequence is 16 residues long. Trimming took 2 bases from V and 7 from J, leaving 18 bases between them. Per the germline V gene, CDR1 is MNHEY and CDR2 is SVGAGI. Here the CDR3 DNA reads TGTGCCAGCAGTTACGGGAGTCCGCAACAGGGTAATGAGCAGTTCTTC. Its translation is CASSYGSPQQGNEQFF.

In its sample, this clonotype was seen a few times. J is TRBJ1-1 and V is TRBV29-1; 9 nucleotides agree with TRBD1. The germline gives CDR1 SQVTM, CDR2 ANQGSEA. The CDR3 consists of 13 residues. With 6 bases clipped from V and 4 bases from J, the junction kept 6 bases outside the gene matches. The CDR3 coding sequence is TGCAGCGTCACACAGGGGGCGAGCACTGAAGCTTTCTTT. Its protein product is CSVTQGASTEAFF.

V usage is TRBV27 and J usage is TRBJ2-2; the D gene is possibly TRBD2 (6 bases). V was trimmed by 9 bases and J by 6 bases, leaving 11 bases between them. There are 12 residues in the CDR3. Per the germline V gene, CDR1 is MNHEY and CDR2 is SMNVEV (reference sequence). In DNA form, the CDR3 reads TGTGCCAGTAGAGGAGGGCCCGGGGAGCTGTTTTTT. The encoded protein is CASRGGPGELFF.

This clonotype was counted between two and nine times. The rearrangement joins TRBV19 to TRBJ1-5, with TRBD1 matching over 7 bases. Unmatched junction bases numbered 10, after V lost 6 bases and J lost 2 bases. There are 16 residues in the CDR3. Germline V CDR1 and CDR2: LNHDA, SQIVND (reference sequence). This CDR3 reads CASSSGGGRGNQPQHF. The DNA for the CDR3 is TGTGCCAGTAGCTCTGGAGGGGGCAGAGGCAATCAGCCCCAGCATTTT.

This chain uses TRBV19 with TRBJ2-2; TRBD2 is a possible D gene (6 bases). Per germline, CDR1 LNHDA and CDR2 SQIVND (reference sequence). The CDR3 extends over 14 amino acids. V lost 1 base and J 7 bases, leaving 10 bases between the germline ends. The CDR3 DNA follows: TGTGCCAGTAGTATAGTCGGGGGTGGCGGGGAGCTGTTTTTT. It encodes CASSIVGGGGELFF.

The chain recombines TRBV10-3 with TRBJ2-7; 7 nucleotides align to TRBD2. With V trimmed by 10 bases and J by 1 base, 4 bases remained unmatched. The CDR3 extends over 12 amino acids. Looked up from germline, CDR1 is ENHRY and CDR2 is SYGVKD. The CDR3 region is CATGGGSYEQYF. DNA for the CDR3: TGTGCCACTGGGGGGGGATCCTACGAGCAGTACTTC.